One and the same sample provided the 8 T cell receptor beta chains below, sequenced in a study of T cell responses to AZD1222 COVID-19 vaccine. Using immunoSEQ multiplex PCR, the repertoire was profiled, and TCRdb retains in-frame clones only, with some absent. The sample lists 110,000 to 150,000 clones, roughly 90% occurring once. Sequencing used peripheral blood, obtained on day 0 of AZD1222 vaccination. These receptors were obtained from an adult in good health.

The rearrangement uses TRBV5-1 and TRBJ2-1, with a possible D match to TRBD2 (5 bases). CDR1 is SGHRS and CDR2 is YFSETQ in the germline V gene. Trimming took 4 bases from V and 7 from J, leaving 12 bases between them. The CDR3 spans 13 residues. CDR3 DNA sequence: TGCGCCAGCAGCCCACTTGGCGGGAATGAGCAGTTCTTC. It codes for CASSPLGGNEQFF.

V usage is TRBV18 and J usage is TRBJ2-1; 8 nucleotides align to TRBD1. Looked up from germline, CDR1 is KGHSH and CDR2 is LQKENI. V lost 6 bases to trimming and J lost 2 bases; unmatched junction nucleotides: 9. The CDR3 has 16 amino acids. CDR3 in DNA: TGTGCCAGCTCCCAAACCGGACAGGGCGCCTACAATGAGCAGTTCTTC. Translated, it gives CASSQTGQGAYNEQFF.

The chain has TRBV6-2 or TRBV6-3 and TRBJ1-1; D not certain. CDR1 MNHEY and CDR2 SVGEGT come from the germline V gene. V was pared by 4 bases and J by 0 bases, with 12 bases between. The CDR3 has 15 amino acids. The CDR3 spells CASSLVGRMNTEAFF. The CDR3, as DNA: TGTGCCAGCAGTTTGGTCGGCAGAATGAACACTGAAGCTTTCTTT.

For the CDR3, the DNA is TGTGCCAGCAGCCCACCGGGCAGGGAGGTCAAGAACACTGAAGCTTTCTTT. Protein product: CASSPPGREVKNTEAFF. The chain is built from TRBV7-9 and TRBJ1-1, with D maybe TRBD1 (5 bases). The V gene lost 5 bases and the J gene lost 1 base, with 20 bases spanning the gap. Germline CDR1 and CDR2: SEHNR and FQNEAQ (reference sequence). The CDR3 totals 17 residues.

The chain links TRBV30 to TRBJ1-2; 10 positions match TRBD1. CDR1 is GTSNPN and CDR2 is SVGIG in the germline V gene (reference sequence). The CDR3 length is 17 residues. V trimming: 4 bases; J trimming: 4 bases; junction bases outside the gene matches: 15. In DNA form, the CDR3 reads TGTGCCTGGACGTCCGGGACAGGGGTCCTTTATCGCTATGGCTACACCTTC. Its protein is CAWTSGTGVLYRYGYTF.

This clone has just a few counts. Other DNA sequences from this sample encode an identical CDR3 as well. The chain is built from TRBV5-1 and TRBJ2-1, with D hard to call. V was cut by 2 bases and J by 9 bases, with 12 bases left in between. Germline assignment: CDR1 SGHRS and CDR2 YFSETQ. This CDR3 region has 13 residues. CDR3 sequence reads: CASSLEPLGEQFF. The DNA of the CDR3 is TGCGCCAGCAGCTTAGAACCCCTGGGTGAGCAGTTCTTC.

The rearrangement joins TRBV19 to TRBJ2-1, with a tentative D call TRBD2 (6 bases). V lost 3 bases and J lost 2, with 14 bases in between. This CDR3 contains 16 residues. CDR1 LNHDA and CDR2 SQIVND come from the germline V gene (reference sequence). The DNA for the CDR3 is TGTGCCAGTAGTATTCAAGCGGGTACGGCCTACAATGAGCAGTTCTTC. This encodes CASSIQAGTAYNEQFF.

The V and J genes are TRBV10-3 and TRBJ2-1; 7 bases align to TRBD2. The CDR3 consists of 15 residues. V gave up 6 bases and J gave up 4 bases; unmatched junction bases: 9. Germline lookup yields CDR1 ENHRY and CDR2 SYGVKD. The CDR3 protein is CAISENSGAYNEQFF. DNA for the CDR3: TGTGCCATCAGCGAAAACAGCGGGGCTTACAATGAGCAGTTCTTC.